The TCR beta chain described here comes from a study of identifying expanded T cells in peripheral blood. The study's findings and limits: Clone count variance between roughly 2-week samples rose with total template count. Technical replicates showed around 1.1 changed clones; two weeks 15 to 20; four weeks 19.

The CDR3 length is 12 residues. Germline CDR1 GTSNPN, CDR2 SVGIG (reference sequence). V gave up 1 base and J gave up 4 bases, with 7 bases separating them. Points on this clone: The target antigen is unknown.

Repertoires were generated with immunoSEQ multiplex PCR, while TCRdb's copy carries only in-frame clones and drops some. The sample holds 95,000 to 150,000 clones; more than 75% are singletons and the top ten take 3.3%. No infections or other immune events were documented during collection. This clonotype was sampled from a person aged 18-70 years in good health. What was sequenced was blood. The rearrangement links TRBV30 to TRBJ1-2; D is ambiguous. The CDR3 bases are TGTGCCTGGAGTGGGGGAGGCTATGGCTACACCTTC. Encoded protein: CAWSGGGYGYTF.